What follows are 21 T cell receptor beta chains derived from one specimen sequenced in a study of identifying expanded T cells in peripheral blood (dated by TCRdb to between 2018 and 2021). Library prep was done by the immunoSEQ multiplex PCR assay. The immuneACCESS repertoire file appears here via TCRdb, limited to in-frame rearrangements. These files lack a portion of the clones; in checked studies, under half of the deficit traces to unresolved V genes, and the cause of the others is not known. The sample has around 90,000 clones on record, about 91% of them singletons. The ten largest clones capture 4% to 4.5% of the sample. The sample taken for sequencing was blood. Every receptor here comes from a person aged 18-70 years in good health.

This clone was detected ten times or more. The V call is TRBV18, the J call TRBJ1-4, with a weak D call TRBD1 (5 bases). Between the trimmed V and J ends, which lost 6 bases and 0 bases, there was a span of 11 bases. The CDR3 is 15 residues long. Germline lookup yields CDR1 KGHSH and CDR2 LQKENI. The CDR3 loop reads CASSAQGATNEKLFF. The CDR3, as DNA: TGTGCCAGCTCGGCCCAGGGTGCAACTAATGAAAAACTGTTTTTT. The variable domain in full, with the rest retrieved from reference TRBV18 and TRBJ1-4, is NAGVMQNPRHLVRRRGQEARLRCSPMKGHSHVYWYRQLPEEGLKFMVYLQKENIIDESGMPKERFSAEFPKEGPSILRIQQVVRGDSAAYFCASSAQGATNEKLFFGSGTQLSVL.

J is TRBJ2-7 and V is TRBV6-4; TRBD2 aligns across 14 bases. Germline values: CDR1 MRHNA, CDR2 SNTAGT. V was clipped by 0 bases and J by 4 bases; unmatched bases: 8. The CDR3 contains 18 residues. The CDR3 is CASSDSSRLAGGFYEQYF. The CDR3 DNA follows: TGTGCCAGCAGTGACTCGAGCCGACTAGCGGGGGGGTTTTACGAGCAGTACTTC.

CDR3 nucleotide sequence: TGCAGCGTTGAAGGGGGGTTCGGGCCGGAAGCTTTCTTT. This codes for CSVEGGFGPEAFF. The J gene is TRBJ1-1, the V gene TRBV29-1, with D maybe TRBD1 (5 bases). The V and J ends lost 1 base and 8 bases respectively, with 14 bases between them. The length of the CDR3 is 13 residues. Germline V CDR1 and CDR2: SQVTM, ANQGSEA.

In this sample, this clone turned up a few times. The chain uses TRBV10-1 and TRBJ1-3, with D possibly matching TRBD1 (5 bases). The CDR3 totals 14 residues. The ends were cut back, 6 bases at V and 2 bases at J, with 11 bases in the middle. Per germline, CDR1 WNHNN and CDR2 SYGVQD (reference sequence). CDR3 loop: CASSSLGAGNTIYF. In DNA form, the CDR3 reads TGCGCCAGCAGCTCCTTAGGGGCTGGAAACACCATATATTTT.

The chain combines TRBV5-6 with TRBJ1-6, with 10 bases lining up with TRBD1. The CDR3 totals 15 residues. Germline V gives CDR1 SGHDT, CDR2 YYEEEE. The J segment lost 7 bases and the V segment lost 4 bases, leaving 5 bases of the junction unmatched. For the CDR3, the DNA is TGTGCCAGCAGCGGGAGGGGACAGGGGAATTCACCCCTCCACTTT. Translating it yields CASSGRGQGNSPLHF.

V is TRBV14 and J is TRBJ2-7; D might be TRBD1 or TRBD2, each matching 6 bases. Trimming shortened V by 4 bases and J by 5 bases, and 30 bases separated the two germline ends. CDR1 SGHDN and CDR2 FVKESK come from the germline V gene. The CDR3 has 19 amino acids. Here the CDR3 DNA reads TGTGCCAGCAGCCCAAGGAGGGGGGACGGATCCCTTTATTACCACGAGCAGTACTTC. It is translated as CASSPRRGDGSLYYHEQYF.

The V call is TRBV9, the J call TRBJ1-2; no firm D call. V lost 3 bases and J lost 5, with 2 bases in between. The CDR3 totals 10 residues. The germline V gene encodes CDR1 SGDLS and CDR2 YYNGEE. This chain's CDR3 is CASSGYGYTF. Written as DNA, the CDR3 is TGTGCCAGCAGCGGTTATGGCTACACCTTC. The full variable domain, in which reference TRBV9 and TRBJ1-2 provide the parts outside the CDR3, is DSGVTQTPKHLITATGQRVTLRCSPRSGDLSVYWYQQSLDQGLQFLIQYYNGEERAKGNILERFSAQQFPDLHSELNLSSLELGDSALYFCASSGYGYTFGSGTRLTVV.

This sequence joins TRBV4-2 and TRBJ2-1; maybe TRBD1 (5 bases). Trimming shortened V by 0 bases and J by 9 bases, and 12 bases separated the two germline ends. This CDR3 spans 14 amino acids. The germline gives CDR1 LGHNA, CDR2 YNFKEQ. As DNA, the CDR3 is TGTGCCAGCAGCCAAGACCATACCAGGGCTGAGCAGTTCTTC. It codes for CASSQDHTRAEQFF.

The J gene is TRBJ1-6, the V gene TRBV6-5; no clear D. The CDR3 spans 13 residues. CDR1 and CDR2 (germline): MNHEY, SVGAGI. V dropped 5 bases and J dropped 10 bases, with 12 bases sitting between them. The CDR3, as DNA: TGTGCCAGCAGTAGGCCCCCAGAATCACCCCTCCACTTT. This gives the protein CASSRPPESPLHF.

The V and J genes are TRBV5-1 and TRBJ2-6, with a weak D call TRBD2 (6 bases). Trimming removed 7 bases at V and 4 bases at J, with 12 bases between. The CDR3 is 14 amino acids. Germline V gene data show CDR1 as SGHRS and CDR2 as YFSETQ. The CDR3, as DNA: TGCGCCAGCTTCGATGGAGGGGGGGCCAACGTCCTGACTTTC. Amino acid sequence: CASFDGGGANVLTF.

This clone showed up just once. Relative to the germline gene, one junction end is altered; a read error may explain this. The gene calls are TRBV5-5 and TRBJ1-2; D gene uncertain. This CDR3 contains 14 residues. Germline CDR1 SGHKS, CDR2 YYEKEE (reference sequence). This CDR3 reads CASTLQAALGGYTF. The CDR3 region has the DNA TGTGCCAGCACCTTGCAGGCGGCCCTAGGGGGCTACACCTTC.

The chain joins TRBV19 to TRBJ2-5; D uncertain. Matching the DNA end better, TRBJ2-7 makes the J call doubtful. CDR3 size: 12 residues. Germline loops: CDR1 LNHDA, CDR2 SQIVND (reference sequence). The CDR3 nucleotides read TGTGCCAGTACAGGCAGCTCCTACGAGCAGTACTTC. Amino acid sequence: CASTGSSYEQYF.

The V and J genes are TRBV5-1 and TRBJ2-1; TRBD1 is a possible D gene (6 bases). In germline, CDR1 is SGHRS, CDR2 YFSETQ. The CDR3 sequence is 14 residues long. The germline V and J ends were trimmed by 0 bases and 2 bases, with 6 bases remaining between them. CDR3 amino acids: CASSLDRAYNEQFF. CDR3 coding DNA: TGCGCCAGCAGCTTGGACAGGGCCTACAATGAGCAGTTCTTC.

The chain has TRBV29-1 and TRBJ1-1, with TRBD1 matching over 9 bases. This CDR3 region has 16 residues. Germline V CDR1 and CDR2: SQVTM, ANQGSEA. V lost 5 bases, J lost 0 bases, and 10 bases stayed unmatched. Here the CDR3 DNA reads TGCAGCGTTTGGGACAGGGCTCGTAAGCTGAACACTGAAGCTTTCTTT. It codes for CSVWDRARKLNTEAFF.

This clone occurred a few times. The chain is built from TRBV10-1 and TRBJ2-3, with D perhaps assigned TRBD1 or TRBD2 (7 bases each). The CDR3 loop spans 15 amino acids. Trimming shortened V by 3 bases and J by 2 bases, and 12 bases separated the two germline ends. Germline assignment: CDR1 WNHNN and CDR2 SYGVQD (reference sequence). CDR3: CASSEGRGHTDTQYF. CDR3 coding DNA: TGCGCCAGCAGTGAAGGGAGGGGGCACACAGATACGCAGTATTTT.

The J gene is TRBJ2-1, the V gene TRBV10-3; 7 bases line up with TRBD1. Germline lookup yields CDR1 ENHRY and CDR2 SYGVKD. V dropped 2 bases and J dropped 10; count of bases not matched to a gene: 8. This CDR3 is 14 amino acids long. In nucleotides, the CDR3 is TGTGCCATCAGTGAGGGACAGGTGGGGTCCGAGCAGTTCTTC. Protein product: CAISEGQVGSEQFF.

V gene TRBV10-3 combines with J gene TRBJ1-2; D ambiguous. V lost 11 bases and J lost 2, with 15 bases in between. This CDR3 has 13 amino acids. In germline, CDR1 is ENHRY, CDR2 SYGVKD. The CDR3 DNA is TGTGCCTCTAAGGATAGTACGAACTATGGCTACACCTTC. Translated: CASKDSTNYGYTF.

The chain combines TRBV6-5 with TRBJ2-2; TRBD1 is a possible D gene (5 bases). Germline V lookup: CDR1 MNHEY, CDR2 SVGAGI. Trimming left V 2 bases short and J 6 bases short, with 10 bases between. The length of the CDR3 is 14 residues. Written as DNA, the CDR3 is TGTGCCAGCAGTTACAGCAGGGCTCCCGGGGAGCTGTTTTTT. Its translation is CASSYSRAPGELFF.

The chain employs TRBV2 and TRBJ2-1; TRBD2 matches at 10 bases. Germline V gene lookup returns CDR1 SNHLY and CDR2 FYNNEI. The CDR3 extends over 16 amino acids. The V segment lost 4 bases and the J segment 1 base; nucleotides outside the gene matches: 4. The CDR3 sequence: CASSAQLAGSYNEQFF. As DNA, the CDR3 is TGTGCCAGCAGTGCCCAACTAGCGGGATCCTACAATGAGCAGTTCTTC.

The V gene is TRBV28, the J gene TRBJ2-1, with TRBD1 as a possible D gene (6 bases). The CDR3 covers 16 residues. Trimming took 4 bases from V and 9 from J, leaving 22 bases between them. CDR1 is MDHEN and CDR2 is SYDVKM in the germline V gene. This CDR3 is CASSSLGGPSTGEQFF. The DNA of the CDR3 is TGTGCCAGCAGTTCATTAGGGGGACCATCGACGGGTGAGCAGTTCTTC.

V usage is TRBV15 and J usage is TRBJ1-1; possibly TRBD1 for D (6 bases). CDR1 is LNHNV, CDR2 YYDKDF, per germline (reference sequence). Trimming left V 1 base short and J 0 bases short, with 12 bases between. The CDR3 is 16 amino acids. The DNA of the CDR3 is TGTGCCACCAGCAGAGGCTCCGGACAGATGAACACTGAAGCTTTCTTT. Amino acids: CATSRGSGQMNTEAFF.